The clone carrying this T cell receptor (beta chain) was seen more than once but under ten times. The sample belongs to a study of shared clonotypes between healthy human individuals. Produced via immunoSEQ multiplex PCR; TCRdb's table is partial and in-frame only. Among approximately 980,000 clones listed, approximately 80% were seen once. V lost 0 bases to trimming and J lost 4 bases, with 12 bases between them. This CDR3 has 15 amino acids. The V gene's germline CDR1 is ENHRY and CDR2 SYGVKD. Material for sequencing was memory CD4+ T cells sorted from blood. Indicated subset: CD45RA-negative fraction. This sequence was found in a man aged 18 to 29 in good health. The rearrangement links TRBV10-3 to TRBJ1-1, with D perhaps TRBD1 (5 bases). CDR3 DNA: TGTGCCATCAGTGAGTCAAAGGGGTCGGGCACTGAAGCTTTCTTT. It codes for CAISESKGSGTEAFF.